Below, 10 T cell receptor beta chains from the same sample are listed, as sequenced in a study of metastatic and nonmetastatic thyroid tumors. All patients reached thyroid surgery having received no treatment beforehand. TCRdb re-processed the PCR reads through MiXCR. This sample has some 60,000 clones, with 25% to 35% found just once. Source material: blood. Every receptor here comes from a female donor with papillary thyroid cancer or a benign thyroid nodule (not recorded which). Some clones in this sample may be carry-over from other donors' samples.

CDR3 bases: TGCGCCAGCAGCCACGACGGCGCCTCCTACAATGAGCAGTTCTTC. Amino acid sequence: CASSHDGASYNEQFF. This chain uses TRBV4-3 with TRBJ2-1; D uncertain. Trimming pared 3 bases from V and 0 bases from J, leaving 9 bases between. This CDR3 is 15 amino acids long. CDR1 is LGHNA and CDR2 is YSLEER in the germline V gene.

The chain uses TRBV7-3 and TRBJ2-7, with 10 bases fitting TRBD2. The junction had 8 bases not matched to a gene; V was cut back by 6 bases and J by 3 bases. This CDR3 spans 15 amino acids. Germline CDR1 reads SGHTA; CDR2 reads FQGTGA. CDR3 amino acids: CASRPSGTSDYEQYF. The CDR3 DNA reads TGTGCCAGCAGGCCCTCCGGGACTAGCGACTACGAGCAGTACTTC.

V gene TRBV15 combines with J gene TRBJ2-7; weak D call: TRBD1 (6 bases). Germline assignment: CDR1 LNHNV and CDR2 YYDKDF (reference sequence). The CDR3 spans 14 residues. V was cut by 3 bases and J by 3 bases, with 12 bases left in between. In DNA, the CDR3 is TGTGCCACCAGCAGGGACAGCTCAGACTACGAGCAGTACTTC. Its protein is CATSRDSSDYEQYF.

The rearrangement joins TRBV19 to TRBJ2-3; D is unclear. Deletions cut 8 bases from V and 5 bases from J, with 11 bases between. The germline gives CDR1 LNHDA, CDR2 SQIVND (reference sequence). This CDR3 has 12 residues. The DNA of the CDR3 is TGTGCCAGTGGAGATGAAGGAGATACGCAGTATTTT. As protein: CASGDEGDTQYF.

This clone showed up just a few times. V usage is TRBV11-1 and J usage is TRBJ1-1, with D uncertain. V gave up 5 bases and J gave up 1 base, with 8 bases separating them. The CDR3 consists of 13 residues. Germline assignment: CDR1 SGHAT and CDR2 FQDESV (reference sequence). CDR3 sequence reads: CASSLWGNTEAFF. The CDR3 DNA reads as TGTGCCAGCAGCCTTTGGGGGAACACTGAAGCTTTCTTT.

This clone was observed once. The chain links TRBV11-2 to TRBJ2-1, with a weak D call TRBD2 (6 bases). CDR1 is SGHAT, CDR2 FQNNGV, per germline. The CDR3 has 16 residues. The ends were cut back, 4 bases at V and 6 bases at J, with 19 bases in the middle. The CDR3 loop reads CASSSRSGLEGNEQFF. CDR3 coding DNA: TGTGCCAGCAGCTCTCGAAGCGGGTTGGAGGGCAATGAGCAGTTCTTC.

This clone was seen ten or more times. The rearrangement links TRBV12-3 or TRBV12-4 to TRBJ2-2; 7 positions agree with TRBD2. V was clipped by 7 bases and J by 2 bases; unmatched bases: 13. The CDR3 length is 17 residues. CDR3 nucleotide sequence: TGTGCCAGCATTGCTAGCGGAAGTCACCTAAACACCGGGGAGCTGTTTTTT. As protein: CASIASGSHLNTGELFF.

This clone was counted ten times or more. The rearrangement joins TRBV20-1 to TRBJ2-1; D call uncertain. The V end lost 0 bases, the J end lost 4 bases, and 7 bases lay between the germline ends. Germline V CDR1 and CDR2: DFQATT, SNEGSKA (reference sequence). This CDR3 is built from 13 residues. The CDR3 loop is CSARDYIYNEQFF. The CDR3 DNA reads as TGCAGTGCTAGAGATTACATTTACAATGAGCAGTTCTTC.

The chain recombines TRBV7-2 with TRBJ1-2, with 7 positions matching TRBD1. CDR1 and CDR2 from the germline V gene are SGHTA and FQGNSA. The V segment lost 5 bases and the J segment 4 bases; nucleotides outside the gene matches: 4. The CDR3 totals 13 residues. The CDR3 coding sequence is TGTGCCAGCAGCCCAGGGGGGGGCTATGGCTACACCTTC. Translating gives CASSPGGGYGYTF.

This clone was found a few times. V is TRBV6-1 and J is TRBJ2-3, with 8 bases matching TRBD1. In germline, CDR1 is MNHNS, CDR2 SASEGT. Trimming cost V 3 bases and J 0 bases; bases outside gene matches: 5. This CDR3 is built from 16 residues. CDR3 sequence reads: CASSEYRGTSTDTQYF. In nucleotides, the CDR3 is TGTGCCAGCAGTGAGTACAGGGGGACTAGCACAGATACGCAGTATTTT.